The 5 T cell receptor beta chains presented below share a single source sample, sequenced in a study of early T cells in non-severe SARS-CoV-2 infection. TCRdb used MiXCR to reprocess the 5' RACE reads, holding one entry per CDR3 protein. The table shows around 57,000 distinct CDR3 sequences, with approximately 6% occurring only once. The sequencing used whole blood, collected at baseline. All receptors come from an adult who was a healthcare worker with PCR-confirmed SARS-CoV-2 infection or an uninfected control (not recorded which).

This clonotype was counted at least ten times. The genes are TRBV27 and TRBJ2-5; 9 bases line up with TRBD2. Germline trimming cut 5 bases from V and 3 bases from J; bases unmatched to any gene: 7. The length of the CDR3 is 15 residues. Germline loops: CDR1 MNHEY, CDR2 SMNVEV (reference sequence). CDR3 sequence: CASSPLAGKEETQYF. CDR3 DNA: TGTGCCAGCAGTCCCCTAGCGGGAAAGGAAGAGACCCAGTACTTC.

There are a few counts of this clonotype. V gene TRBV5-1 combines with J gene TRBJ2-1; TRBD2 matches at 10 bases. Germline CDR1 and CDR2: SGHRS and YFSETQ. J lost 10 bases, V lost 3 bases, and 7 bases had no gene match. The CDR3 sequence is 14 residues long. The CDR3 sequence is CASSSLAGVVEQFF. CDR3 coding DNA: TGCGCCAGCAGCTCTCTAGCGGGAGTAGTAGAGCAGTTCTTC.

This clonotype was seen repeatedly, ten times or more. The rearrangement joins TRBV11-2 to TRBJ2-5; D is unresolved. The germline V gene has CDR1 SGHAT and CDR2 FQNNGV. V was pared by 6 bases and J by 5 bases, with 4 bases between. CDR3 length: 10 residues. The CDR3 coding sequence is TGTGCCAGCAGGTCCGAGACCCAGTACTTC. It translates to CASRSETQYF. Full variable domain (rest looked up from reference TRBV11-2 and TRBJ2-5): EAGVAQSPRYKIIEKRQSVAFWCNPISGHATLYWYQQILGQGPKLLIQFQNNGVVDDSQLPKDRFSAERLKGVDSTLKIQPAKLEDSAVYLCASRSETQYFGPGTRLLVL.

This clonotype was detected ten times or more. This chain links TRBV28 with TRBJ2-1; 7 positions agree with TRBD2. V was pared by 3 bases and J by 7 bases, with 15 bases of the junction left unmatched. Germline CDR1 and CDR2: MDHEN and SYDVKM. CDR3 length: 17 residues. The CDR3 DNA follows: TGTGCCAGCAGTTTTCCGGCCAGGTGGGAGGGACCGAATGAGCAGTTCTTC. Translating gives CASSFPARWEGPNEQFF.

The CDR3 DNA is TGCAGTGCTAGTCGAGGGGGATCGTTTGGAAACACCATATATTTT. This gives the protein CSASRGGSFGNTIYF. V gene TRBV20-1 combines with J gene TRBJ1-3, with D possibly TRBD1 on 6 matching bases. The CDR3 contains 15 residues. The V end was cut by 3 bases, the J end by 3 bases, with 15 bases between. The germline CDR1 and CDR2 sequences are DFQATT and SNEGSKA (reference sequence).